Included here is one T cell receptor beta chain sequence, with context. Its antigen is still unknown. The data are from a study of cytomegalovirus exposure and HLA in healthy donors. Study as a whole: Earlier, approximately 110 million unique TCR beta sequences were recovered from approximately 200 million T cells by an analysis.

V lost 2 bases, J lost 9 bases, and 7 bases stayed unmatched. The CDR3 length is 13 residues. CDR1 is SGHNT, CDR2 YYREEE, per germline (reference sequence). The study's findings and limits: Later on, an analysis showed TCR association rates differing by HLA locus, with DRB1 the most and HLA-C the fewest.

PCR employed 60 Vbeta and 13 Jbeta primers. Assay: immunoSEQ multiplex PCR; the TCRdb copy retains only in-frame clones and omits some. The sample holds 150,000 to 200,000 clones, around 80% seen once. Sequencing was done on a sample of PBMCs. The gene calls are TRBV5-4 and TRBJ1-2; 7 positions match TRBD1. The TCR was taken from a man between 40 and 49 years old in good health and CMV-seronegative. The CDR3 loop reads CASSLQGNARYTF. The CDR3 bases are TGTGCCAGCAGCTTACAGGGGAACGCTCGCTACACCTTC. Filled out from reference TRBV5-4 and TRBJ1-2, the complete variable domain reads ETGVTQSPTHLIKTRGQQVTLRCSSQSGHNTVSWYQQALGQGPQFIFQYYREEENGRGNFPPRFSGLQFPNYSSELNVNALELDDSALYLCASSLQGNARYTFGSGTRLTVV.